This T cell receptor (beta chain) was captured in a study of blood T cells in healthy people across ages. Points from the study as a whole: Diversity of TCR beta per million T cells declined in a roughly linear way with age.

Remarks on this clonotype: Its antigen is not identified.

This CDR3 is built from 11 residues. V lost 0 bases, J lost 5 bases, and 1 base lay in between. Germline values: CDR1 ENHRY, CDR2 SYGVKD. The use of a sample-barcoded 5' primer and a J-beta primer mix characterized a second PCR of about 6 to 12 cycles. TCRdb analysed the 5' RACE reads with MiXCR anew, one entry per CDR3 protein. The data contain 2 million or so distinct CDR3 sequences, about 49% of them seen just once; the ten biggest clones take up approximately 2%. Sequenced: blood. The chain uses TRBV10-3 and TRBJ1-2; no reliable D call. This receptor was taken from a woman aged 35 to 49 in good health. In nucleotides, the CDR3 is TGTGCCATCAGTGAGTCTTATGGCTACACCTTC. Protein sequence: CAISESYGYTF.